The 27 T cell receptor beta chains below were found in one sample sequenced in a study of shared clonotypes between healthy human individuals. Clones were sequenced by immunoSEQ multiplex PCR, and TCRdb holds only the in-frame ones, with some missing. The table lists about 960,000 clones, about 80% of them singletons. Material: memory CD4+ T cells sorted from blood. Subset in this sample: CD45RA-negative fraction. The receptors derive from a man aged 18 to 30 in good health.

The chain recombines TRBV7-9 with TRBJ1-3; D not resolved. The CDR3 has 14 amino acids. V was trimmed by 3 bases and J by 0 bases, leaving 6 bases between them. CDR1 and CDR2 (germline): SEHNR, FQNEAQ (reference sequence). CDR3 nucleotide sequence: TGTGCCAGCAGCTTTCCCGTCTCTGGAAACACCATATATTTT. It translates to CASSFPVSGNTIYF.

The chain links TRBV2 to TRBJ2-3, with TRBD1 identical over 8 bases. In germline, CDR1 is SNHLY, CDR2 FYNNEI. This CDR3 is 15 amino acids long. After removal of 5 bases from V and 2 bases from J, the junction contained 6 bases not matched to a gene. CDR3 sequence reads: CASSPGQAYTDTQYF. CDR3 bases: TGTGCCAGCAGTCCGGGACAGGCGTACACAGATACGCAGTATTTT.

This clone appeared once. This chain joins TRBV9 and TRBJ1-5; D perhaps matches TRBD1 (5 bases). This CDR3 spans 13 amino acids. Per germline, CDR1 SGDLS and CDR2 YYNGEE. V was cut by 3 bases and J by 7 bases, with 11 bases left in between. The chain's CDR3 is CASSAQTEQPQHF. DNA for the CDR3: TGTGCCAGCAGCGCCCAGACAGAGCAGCCCCAGCATTTT.

Worth noting for this clone: An end of the junction does not agree with germline; a read error may underlie this. The gene calls are TRBV2 and TRBJ2-3; maybe TRBD1 (6 bases). The CDR3 is made up of 11 amino acids. CDR1 and CDR2 (germline): SNHLY, FYNNEI. CDR3 protein: CASSAGVRWGF. DNA of the CDR3: TGTGCCAGCAGTGCAGGGGTGCGGTGGGGTTTT.

A note on this clone: Other DNA sequences within the sample encode an identical CDR3. The J gene is TRBJ1-1, the V gene TRBV18; D uncertain. The CDR3 is 13 amino acids. Per the germline V gene, CDR1 is KGHSH and CDR2 is LQKENI. With 3 bases removed from V and 1 base from J, the gap between germline ends came to 6 bases. The CDR3 DNA follows: TGTGCCAGCTCACCGACCAAGAACACTGAAGCTTTCTTT. It encodes CASSPTKNTEAFF.

V is TRBV27 and J is TRBJ2-7; 10 bases are a match to TRBD2. J lost 2 bases, V lost 2 bases, and 6 bases had no gene match. This CDR3 comprises 16 residues. CDR1 is MNHEY and CDR2 is SMNVEV in the germline V gene (reference sequence). CDR3 in amino acids: CASSLRFSGGAYEQYF. The CDR3 DNA follows: TGTGCCAGCAGTTTAAGGTTCAGCGGGGGGGCCTACGAGCAGTACTTC.

The rearrangement links TRBV11-2 to TRBJ2-5; D might be TRBD1 or TRBD2, each matching 6 bases. CDR1 is SGHAT and CDR2 is FQNNGV in the germline V gene. V was clipped by 1 base and J by 1 base, with 16 bases between them. CDR3 length: 17 residues. Written as DNA, the CDR3 is TGTGCCAGCAGCTTAGGACGGACTCGGGGGCCCCAAGAGACCCAGTACTTC. As protein: CASSLGRTRGPQETQYF.

The sample holds a few counts of this clone. The V and J genes are TRBV2 and TRBJ1-2; 8 bases map to TRBD1. The ends lost 3 bases at V and 4 bases at J; junction bases unmatched: 4. Germline V lookup: CDR1 SNHLY, CDR2 FYNNEI. The CDR3 has 14 amino acids. CDR3 DNA sequence: TGTGCCAGCAGTGAGGACAGGGCGGTCTATGGCTACACCTTC. It is translated as CASSEDRAVYGYTF.

The chain couples TRBV7-9 to TRBJ2-1; the D is unclear. Germline lookup yields CDR1 SEHNR and CDR2 FQNEAQ (reference sequence). The CDR3 has 16 amino acids. Trimming left V 1 base short and J 0 bases short, with 10 bases between. CDR3 sequence: CASSLGVRSSYNEQFF. CDR3 nucleotide sequence: TGTGCCAGCAGCTTAGGTGTAAGGAGCTCCTACAATGAGCAGTTCTTC.

The chain uses TRBV30 and TRBJ2-3; the D gene could be TRBD1 or TRBD2 (5 bases each). The germline V gene has CDR1 GTSNPN and CDR2 SVGIG (reference sequence). Trimming took 1 base from V and 9 from J, leaving 11 bases between them. CDR3 size: 12 residues. The DNA of the CDR3 is TGTGCCTGGAGTGCTGGGGGTAACACGCAGTATTTT. This translates into CAWSAGGNTQYF.

This clone was counted a few times. The chain links TRBV10-3 to TRBJ2-7, with D perhaps matching TRBD1 or TRBD2 (5 bases each). Between the trimmed V and J ends, which lost 3 bases and 0 bases, there was a span of 18 bases. The CDR3 has 17 amino acids. CDR1 and CDR2 (germline): ENHRY, SYGVKD. The CDR3 loop is CAISDGVGTPSSYEQYF. The DNA for the CDR3 is TGTGCCATCAGTGACGGTGTCGGGACCCCCAGCTCCTACGAGCAGTACTTC.

This chain connects TRBV6-1 to TRBJ1-6; D is unresolved. CDR1 MNHNS and CDR2 SASEGT come from the germline V gene. The CDR3 loop spans 14 amino acids. V was trimmed by 0 bases and J by 3 bases, leaving 3 bases between them. As DNA, the CDR3 is TGTGCCAGCAGTGAAGCGGGCTATAATTCACCCCTCCACTTT. Its protein is CASSEAGYNSPLHF.

A remark on this clone: Since a much larger clone is just one base distant, this may be a read error. This sample also contains other DNA sequences that code for the same CDR3. The chain combines TRBV18 with TRBJ1-1; a possible D gene is TRBD1 (5 bases). Germline-derived CDR1 and CDR2 are KGHSH and LQKENI. The CDR3 sequence is 13 residues long. V was shortened by 3 bases and J by 3 bases, with 8 bases between the two germline ends. The CDR3 spells CASSPGQDTEAFF. CDR3 sequence (DNA): TGTGCCAGCTCACCTGGACAAGACACTGAAGCTTTCTTT.

The chain employs TRBV6-1 and TRBJ1-2, with 8 positions matching TRBD1. Germline V CDR1 and CDR2: MNHNS, SASEGT. CDR3 length: 14 residues. V shed 5 bases, J shed 7 bases, and the junction held 9 bases outside the gene matches. The CDR3 region is CASSPVRTGIGYTF. CDR3 coding DNA: TGTGCCAGCAGTCCAGTCCGGACAGGGATTGGCTACACCTTC.

J is TRBJ2-5 and V is TRBV5-4, with 12 bases aligning to TRBD2. The germline V gene has CDR1 SGHNT and CDR2 YYREEE (reference sequence). The length of the CDR3 is 16 residues. J was trimmed by 0 bases and V by 4 bases; bases with no gene match: 4. CDR3 nucleotide sequence: TGTGCCAGCAGCCCCGGGACTAGCGGGCACCAAGAGACCCAGTACTTC. Translating it yields CASSPGTSGHQETQYF.

The chain links TRBV9 to TRBJ2-7; perhaps TRBD1 as D (5 bases). Deletions cut 1 base from V and 5 bases from J, with 16 bases between. The CDR3 spans 15 residues. Germline CDR1 and CDR2: SGDLS and YYNGEE. The CDR3 DNA reads as TGTGCCAGCAGCGTACTTGGGGCCGGTAGCCACGAGCAGTACTTC. Its translation is CASSVLGAGSHEQYF.

The V and J genes are TRBV7-2 and TRBJ2-7; D unresolved. The CDR3 runs 15 residues. The V end lost 0 bases, the J end lost 5 bases, and 14 bases lay between the germline ends. From germline, CDR1 is SGHTA and CDR2 FQGNSA. The CDR3 is CASSLAGPRIHEQYF. CDR3 nucleotides: TGTGCCAGCAGCTTAGCGGGTCCCAGAATCCACGAGCAGTACTTC.

The chain uses TRBV5-6 and TRBJ2-3, with D perhaps TRBD1 or TRBD2 (5 bases each). Germline CDR1 and CDR2: SGHDT and YYEEEE. The CDR3 runs 13 residues. Trimming left V 3 bases short and J 3 bases short, with 8 bases between. CDR3 residues: CASSSWGTDTQYF. CDR3 DNA: TGTGCCAGCAGCTCGTGGGGGACAGATACGCAGTATTTT.

This chain links TRBV15 with TRBJ2-2; the match to TRBD1 covers 7 bases. After removal of 0 bases from V and 7 bases from J, the junction contained 8 bases not matched to a gene. This CDR3 region has 16 residues. Germline-derived CDR1 and CDR2 are LNHNV and YYDKDF (reference sequence). CDR3 residues: CATSREKGAYGGELFF. The CDR3, as DNA: TGTGCCACCAGCAGAGAGAAGGGGGCGTATGGCGGGGAGCTGTTTTTT. The full variable domain, its missing parts supplied by reference TRBV15 and TRBJ2-2, is DAMVIQNPRYQVTQFGKPVTLSCSQTLNHNVMYWYQQKSSQAPKLLFHYYDKDFNNEADTPDNFQSRRPNTSFCFLDIRSPGLGDTAMYLCATSREKGAYGGELFFGEGSRLTVL.

The V gene is TRBV7-9, the J gene TRBJ2-1, with 8 bases fitting TRBD2. Trimming took 0 bases from V and 8 from J; bases not matched to a gene: 9. The V gene's germline CDR1 is SEHNR and CDR2 FQNEAQ (reference sequence). The CDR3 contains 16 residues. The CDR3 region has the DNA TGTGCCAGCAGCTTAGCTTACCAGCGGGAGTACGATGAGCAGTTCTTC. Its translation: CASSLAYQREYDEQFF.

In this sample, this clone turned up once. J is TRBJ2-7 and V is TRBV29-1; D gene unclear. This CDR3 has 19 residues. V was pared by 0 bases and J by 1 base, with 25 bases between. CDR1 and CDR2 from the germline V gene are SQVTM and ANQGSEA. CDR3 coding DNA: TGCAGCGTTGAAGAACTCTGGAGAAGCGAGTGCGACCAATCCTACGAGCAGTACTTC. Its protein is CSVEELWRSECDQSYEQYF.

This clone was detected a few times. Other DNA sequences from this sample encode an identical CDR3 as well. This sequence joins TRBV18 and TRBJ1-1; D is possibly TRBD1 (5 bases). Germline V gene sequence: CDR1 KGHSH, CDR2 LQKENI. The CDR3 is 13 amino acids. Trimming cost V 8 bases and J 0 bases, with 10 bases left between them. CDR3 nucleotide sequence: TGTGCCAGCCTCGGGGGTATGAACACTGAAGCTTTCTTT. It translates to CASLGGMNTEAFF.

This clone came up once. The chain uses TRBV7-3 and TRBJ1-6, with D maybe TRBD1 (5 bases). CDR3 length equals 16 residues. Trimming shortened V by 2 bases and J by 6 bases, and 14 bases separated the two germline ends. Germline lookup yields CDR1 SGHTA and CDR2 FQGTGA. This CDR3 reads CASSLFPGSPNSPLHF. The CDR3 DNA reads as TGTGCCAGCAGCTTATTCCCAGGGTCCCCTAATTCACCCCTCCACTTT.

This clone has only one observation. The rearrangement uses TRBV27 and TRBJ2-3; D may correspond to TRBD1 or TRBD2 (5 bases each). CDR3 length: 14 residues. Germline CDR1 and CDR2: MNHEY and SMNVEV (reference sequence). Trimming removed 6 bases at V and 6 bases at J, with 16 bases between. The CDR3 DNA sequence: TGTGCCAGCAGACCTTGGTCGGGGCTTGATACGCAGTATTTT. Translating it yields CASRPWSGLDTQYF.

As for this clone: This same CDR3 is encoded by further DNA sequences in the sample. The gene calls are TRBV5-1 and TRBJ2-7; 7 bases align to TRBD2. Trimming at V came to 0 bases and at J to 3 bases, leaving 0 bases not matched to a gene. This CDR3 spans 13 amino acids. Germline V gene lookup returns CDR1 SGHRS and CDR2 YFSETQ. CDR3 in amino acids: CASSLASGYEQYF. CDR3 in DNA: TGCGCCAGCAGCTTGGCTAGCGGCTACGAGCAGTACTTC. The full variable domain, in which reference TRBV5-1 and TRBJ2-7 provide the parts outside the CDR3, is KAGVTQTPRYLIKTRGQQVTLSCSPISGHRSVSWYQQTPGQGLQFLFEYFSETQRNKGNFPGRFSGRQFSNSRSEMNVSTLELGDSALYLCASSLASGYEQYFGPGTRLTVT.

This rearrangement joins TRBV9 to TRBJ2-7; D is unresolved. This CDR3 contains 12 residues. Germline CDR1 is SGDLS and CDR2 is YYNGEE. Trimming took 5 bases from V and 2 from J, leaving 8 bases between them. CDR3 coding DNA: TGTGCCAGCAGTTCCGGACCCTACGAGCAGTACTTC. Translating it yields CASSSGPYEQYF.

This chain connects TRBV2 to TRBJ2-3; 7 bases match TRBD2. With 0 bases clipped from V and 11 bases from J, the junction kept 5 bases outside the gene matches. The CDR3 is made up of 13 amino acids. CDR1 is SNHLY, CDR2 FYNNEI, per germline. The DNA of the CDR3 is TGTGCCAGCAGTGAAGCTCCGAGCGGGGTGCAGTATTTT. Translating gives CASSEAPSGVQYF. The full variable domain, rest sourced from reference TRBV2 and TRBJ2-3, is EPEVTQTPSHQVTQMGQEVILRCVPISNHLYFYWYRQILGQKVEFLVSFYNNEISEKSEIFDDQFSVERPDGSNFTLKIRSTKLEDSAMYFCASSEAPSGVQYFGPGTRLTVL.